These 22 T cell receptor beta chains share one sample of origin, sequenced in a study of PD-L1 blockade in urothelial cancer. Some clones are missing from TCRdb's copy, which holds only in-frame ones; the method was immunoSEQ multiplex PCR. The data contain 100,000 to 150,000 clones, around 84% of them singletons. As for time point: pretreatment peripheral blood. The sample was PBMCs, taken around atezolizumab (anti-PD-L1) treatment. These receptors were collected from a man between 50 and 59 years old with urothelial cancer.

The J gene is TRBJ1-1, the V gene TRBV5-1; possible D gene TRBD1, 5 bases. The CDR3 extends over 15 amino acids. Germline lookup yields CDR1 SGHRS and CDR2 YFSETQ. V gave up 2 bases and J gave up 1 base, with 12 bases separating them. The CDR3 region has the DNA TGCGCCAGCAGCTTTTTGTGGGGCGAGAACACTGAAGCTTTCTTT. Translating gives CASSFLWGENTEAFF.

The chain has TRBV27 and TRBJ2-7; TRBD1 aligns across 9 bases. V shed 6 bases and J 4 bases; nucleotides not matched to a gene: 4. The germline V gene encodes CDR1 MNHEY and CDR2 SMNVEV (reference sequence). There are 13 residues in the CDR3. CDR3 sequence: CASRVTGGYEQYF. CDR3 in DNA: TGTGCCAGCAGAGTGACAGGGGGGTACGAGCAGTACTTC.

The V and J genes are TRBV14 and TRBJ2-1, with 16 bases identical to TRBD2. Germline V gene lookup returns CDR1 SGHDN and CDR2 FVKESK. J gave up 0 bases and V 2 bases, and 7 bases lay outside the gene matches. This CDR3 has 20 amino acids. CDR3 loop: CASSQRLGLAGGSSYNEQFF. In DNA form, the CDR3 reads TGTGCCAGCAGCCAAAGGTTGGGACTAGCGGGAGGGAGCTCCTACAATGAGCAGTTCTTC.

The chain uses TRBV5-1 and TRBJ2-7, with a tentative D call TRBD2 (5 bases). Looked up from germline, CDR1 is SGHRS and CDR2 is YFSETQ. CDR3 size: 16 residues. V lost 4 bases, J lost 4 bases, and 21 bases lay in between. Written as DNA, the CDR3 is TGCGCCAGCAGCGAAGCTTGGGCCGGGGTCCCTTACGAGCAGTACTTC. Residues: CASSEAWAGVPYEQYF.

The chain recombines TRBV11-2 with TRBJ1-2, with D tentatively TRBD1 (5 bases). Per the germline V gene, CDR1 is SGHAT and CDR2 is FQNNGV. The CDR3 totals 14 residues. Deletions cut 3 bases from V and 2 bases from J, with 10 bases between. Written as DNA, the CDR3 is TGTGCCAGCAGCTTGGGGCGGCAGAACTATGGCTACACCTTC. Protein sequence: CASSLGRQNYGYTF.

The chain has TRBV19 and TRBJ2-7, with 9 bases lining up with TRBD2. CDR3 length: 14 amino acids. CDR1 and CDR2 from the germline V gene are LNHDA and SQIVND (reference sequence). V gave up 4 bases and J gave up 4 bases; unmatched junction bases: 5. Here the CDR3 DNA reads TGTGCCAGTAGTACGTCTAGCGGGGAATACGAGCAGTACTTC. Encoded protein: CASSTSSGEYEQYF.

Details on this clone: At one boundary the junction diverges from the germline segment, which might be a read error. CDR3 nucleotide sequence: TGTAAAGGGACAGGGCCCTATGGCTACACCTTC. Translation: CKGTGPYGYTF. The chain links TRBV20-1 to TRBJ1-2, with 9 nucleotides matching TRBD1. The CDR3 spans 11 residues. Germline V gene lookup returns CDR1 DFQATT and CDR2 SNEGSKA (reference sequence).

The V gene is TRBV11-2, the J gene TRBJ2-1, with a possible D match to TRBD1 (6 bases). There are 16 residues in the CDR3. V was pared by 3 bases and J by 2 bases, with 14 bases between. Germline V gene data show CDR1 as SGHAT and CDR2 as FQNNGV. CDR3 DNA: TGTGCCAGCAGCTTTGGTAACAGGGTCCCCTACAATGAGCAGTTCTTC. Its protein is CASSFGNRVPYNEQFF.

V usage is TRBV18 and J usage is TRBJ1-1; D is uncertain. This CDR3 is built from 14 residues. The V end lost 6 bases, the J end lost 0 bases, and 11 bases lay between the germline ends. Germline CDR1 and CDR2: KGHSH and LQKENI. The CDR3 sequence: CASSPLTMNTEAFF. As DNA, the CDR3 is TGTGCCAGCTCGCCTTTGACTATGAACACTGAAGCTTTCTTT. The whole variable domain, remainder taken from reference TRBV18 and TRBJ1-1, is NAGVMQNPRHLVRRRGQEARLRCSPMKGHSHVYWYRQLPEEGLKFMVYLQKENIIDESGMPKERFSAEFPKEGPSILRIQQVVRGDSAAYFCASSPLTMNTEAFFGQGTRLTVV.

The genes are TRBV9 and TRBJ1-3; weak D call: TRBD1 (6 bases). V dropped 4 bases and J dropped 4 bases, with 15 bases sitting between them. CDR3 length: 15 residues. Germline CDR1 SGDLS, CDR2 YYNGEE. The CDR3 sequence is CASSLHTGTGNTIYF. CDR3 DNA sequence: TGTGCCAGCAGCCTCCACACAGGGACAGGAAACACCATATATTTT.

The chain combines TRBV18 with TRBJ1-5, with TRBD1 matching over 8 bases. Looked up from germline, CDR1 is KGHSH and CDR2 is LQKENI. V lost 3 bases to trimming and J lost 9 bases; unmatched junction nucleotides: 10. This CDR3 comprises 15 residues. CDR3 amino acids: CASSPTGVPSWPQHF. DNA of the CDR3: TGTGCCAGCTCACCGACAGGGGTGCCGTCTTGGCCCCAGCATTTT.

V usage is TRBV28 and J usage is TRBJ1-6; D uncertain. Between the trimmed V and J ends, which lost 6 bases and 7 bases, there was a span of 19 bases. The V gene's germline CDR1 is MDHEN and CDR2 SYDVKM. The length of the CDR3 is 16 residues. In DNA form, the CDR3 reads TGTGCCAGCAGCCCCGCGAAAGACAAGCGGAATTCACCCCTCCACTTT. As protein: CASSPAKDKRNSPLHF.

V is TRBV5-8 and J is TRBJ2-7; 8 nucleotides agree with TRBD1. This CDR3 has 14 amino acids. Germline V lookup: CDR1 SGHTS, CDR2 YDEGEE. With 6 bases clipped from V and 4 bases from J, the junction kept 9 bases outside the gene matches. CDR3 DNA sequence: TGTGCCAGCACGGGAAGACAGGGGTTTTACGAGCAGTACTTC. This codes for CASTGRQGFYEQYF.

The chain uses TRBV7-2 and TRBJ2-2, with D unclear. This CDR3 is built from 11 residues. V dropped 3 bases and J dropped 10 bases, with 6 bases sitting between them. The germline V gene has CDR1 SGHTA and CDR2 FQGNSA. CDR3 protein: CASSLFKELFF. The CDR3 nucleotides are TGTGCCAGCAGCTTGTTCAAGGAGCTGTTTTTT.

This clone was observed a few times. The chain carries TRBV30 and TRBJ2-2; perhaps TRBD2 as D (5 bases). V shed 1 base and J shed 6 bases, with 15 bases lying between them. CDR3 length: 15 residues. In germline, CDR1 is GTSNPN, CDR2 SVGIG (reference sequence). This chain's CDR3 is CAWSAQSTSSGELFF. The CDR3 nucleotides are TGTGCCTGGAGTGCACAAAGCACTAGTTCCGGGGAGCTGTTTTTT.

This chain uses TRBV5-4 with TRBJ1-4; TRBD1 aligns across 9 bases. Trimming removed 3 bases from V and 6 bases from J; junction bases left unmatched: 3. The germline V gene has CDR1 SGHNT and CDR2 YYREEE (reference sequence). The CDR3 extends over 14 amino acids. In DNA form, the CDR3 reads TGTGCCAGCAGCTGGGACAGGGTAGATGAAAAACTGTTTTTT. It specifies CASSWDRVDEKLFF.

The V gene is TRBV30, the J gene TRBJ2-3; D is unclear. Trimming cost V 1 base and J 5 bases, with 4 bases left between them. This CDR3 has 11 residues. The germline V gene has CDR1 GTSNPN and CDR2 SVGIG (reference sequence). The DNA for the CDR3 is TGTGCCTGGAGTGCGGTAGATACGCAGTATTTT. Translated, it gives CAWSAVDTQYF.

This clone has only a few counts. The chain employs TRBV25-1 and TRBJ1-6, with a tentative D call TRBD1 (6 bases). CDR1 and CDR2 from the germline V gene are MGHDK and SYGVNS. The CDR3 runs to 14 residues. The V end was cut by 4 bases, the J end by 9 bases, with 13 bases between. In nucleotides, the CDR3 is TGTGCCAGCAGTGGGTTCGGGGGGGCTTCACCCCTCCACTTT. Its protein product is CASSGFGGASPLHF. The full variable domain, rest sourced from reference TRBV25-1 and TRBJ1-6, is EADIYQTPRYLVIGTGKKITLECSQTMGHDKMYWYQQDPGMELHLIHYSYGVNSTEKGDLSSESTVSRIRTEHFPLTLESARPSHTSQYLCASSGFGGASPLHFGNGTRLTVT.

The chain joins TRBV5-1 to TRBJ2-3; no clear D gene. From germline, CDR1 is SGHRS and CDR2 YFSETQ. V was clipped by 0 bases and J by 6 bases, with 11 bases between them. The CDR3 is made up of 14 amino acids. The CDR3 region has the DNA TGCGCCAGCAGCTTGGTACCCGGTTTGGATACGCAGTATTTT. As protein: CASSLVPGLDTQYF.

The count of this clone is one. This chain joins TRBV30 and TRBJ1-6, with TRBD1 matching over 8 bases. The V and J ends lost 5 bases and 6 bases, in that order; junction bases with no gene match: 3. The V gene's germline CDR1 is GTSNPN and CDR2 SVGIG (reference sequence). The length of the CDR3 is 13 residues. DNA for the CDR3: TGTGCCTGGGGGGGACAGGTTAATTCACCCCTCCACTTT. This sequence encodes CAWGGQVNSPLHF.

The V and J genes are TRBV28 and TRBJ1-5; D gene ambiguous. CDR3 size: 12 residues. Trimming stripped 5 bases from V and 11 bases from J, with 13 bases between. The germline V gene encodes CDR1 MDHEN and CDR2 SYDVKM. The CDR3 sequence: CASSRTGLAQHF. CDR3 nucleotide sequence: TGTGCCAGCAGTAGAACTGGTCTGGCCCAGCATTTT.

V gene TRBV7-6 combines with J gene TRBJ1-5; D is possibly TRBD1 (6 bases). Trimming left V 7 bases short and J 0 bases short, with 31 bases between. The CDR3 is 21 residues long. Germline V lookup: CDR1 SGHVS, CDR2 FNYEAQ. This chain's CDR3 is CASIPNGQQVPSRYSNQPQHF. For the CDR3, the DNA is TGTGCCAGCATTCCTAATGGACAGCAGGTCCCGTCCCGCTATAGCAATCAGCCCCAGCATTTT.